Listed below are T cell receptor beta chains from one sample, sequenced in a study of early T cells in non-severe SARS-CoV-2 infection. TCRdb redid the calling of the 5' RACE reads with MiXCR, one entry per CDR3 protein. The table shows 55,000 to 70,000 distinct CDR3 sequences, with 3.5% to 6% occurring only once. Sequencing used whole blood, obtained at baseline. The receptor source for this set is an adult who was a healthcare worker with PCR-confirmed SARS-CoV-2 infection or an uninfected control (not recorded which). The donor label of this sample is uncertain. CDR3s include the opening cysteine and the closing phenylalanine or tryptophan. D genes are given only for firm matches. Size is omitted from some rows. Given values are once, few, many or a class for expanded clones.

v_gene: TRBV27; d_gene: TRBD1; abundance: -; j_gene: TRBJ2-3; CDR3nt: TGTGCCAGCAGAGTCGTAGGGGGCCCAGATACGCAGTATTTT; CDR3aa: CASRVVGGPDTQYF
v_gene: TRBV7-2; d_gene: -; abundance: few; j_gene: TRBJ1-3; CDR3nt: TGTGCCAGCAGCAGTGGGGTTGGAGACGGAAACACCATATATTTT; CDR3aa: CASSSGVGDGNTIYF
v_gene: TRBV7-2; d_gene: -; abundance: -; j_gene: TRBJ2-3; CDR3nt: TGTGCCAGCAGACCCACAGCTTCCTATACGCAGTATTTT; CDR3aa: CASRPTASYTQYF
v_gene: TRBV5-6; d_gene: -; abundance: many; j_gene: TRBJ2-3; CDR3nt: TGTGCCAGCAGCTTGGTGGGACCAGATACGCAGTATTTT; CDR3aa: CASSLVGPDTQYF
v_gene: TRBV12-3/TRBV12-4; d_gene: -; abundance: many; j_gene: TRBJ1-3; CDR3nt: TGTGCCAGCAGTTTACAGGAATCGTTGATTATCTCTGGAAACACCATATATTTT; CDR3aa: CASSLQESLIISGNTIYF
v_gene: TRBV7-8; d_gene: TRBD1; abundance: many; j_gene: TRBJ2-7; CDR3nt: TGTGCCAGCAGCTCGGGACAGCGAACCTACGAGCAGTACTTC; CDR3aa: CASSSGQRTYEQYF
v_gene: TRBV15; d_gene: -; abundance: few; j_gene: TRBJ1-4; CDR3nt: TGTGCCACCAGCAGATGGGGGGATAATGAAAAACTGTTTTTT; CDR3aa: CATSRWGDNEKLFF
v_gene: TRBV7-9; d_gene: TRBD2; abundance: many; j_gene: TRBJ2-5; CDR3nt: TGTGCCAGCAGCTTCGGACTAGCGGGGGGGAACATAAAAGAGACCCAGTACTTC; CDR3aa: CASSFGLAGGNIKETQYF
v_gene: TRBV7-7; d_gene: -; abundance: -; j_gene: TRBJ2-2; CDR3nt: TGTGCTAGCAGCCCCGTCCGAAACACCGGGGAGCTGTTTTTT; CDR3aa: CASSPVRNTGELFF
v_gene: TRBV25-1; d_gene: TRBD1; abundance: -; j_gene: TRBJ1-1; CDR3nt: TGTGCCAGCAGTATACAGGGGGGGGGCACTGAAGCTTTCTTT; CDR3aa: CASSIQGGGTEAFF
v_gene: TRBV6-5; d_gene: -; abundance: many; j_gene: TRBJ2-3; CDR3nt: TGTGCCAGCAGTTACGAACGGGGGAGTGATACGCAGTATTTT; CDR3aa: CASSYERGSDTQYF
v_gene: TRBV11-2; d_gene: -; abundance: many; j_gene: TRBJ2-1; CDR3nt: TGTGCCAGCAGCCCGCCTGGGGAAAGGATCTTCAATGAGCAGTTCTTC; CDR3aa: CASSPPGERIFNEQFF
v_gene: TRBV12-3/TRBV12-4; d_gene: TRBD1; abundance: many; j_gene: TRBJ1-1; CDR3nt: TGTGCCAGCAGCAGAGCTGGGACAGGGGTAAGGGGCGACGAAGCTTTCTTT; CDR3aa: CASSRAGTGVRGDEAFF
v_gene: TRBV7-9; d_gene: TRBD1; abundance: few; j_gene: TRBJ1-3; CDR3nt: TGTGCCAGCGGGACAGGGATCTCTGGAAACACCATATATTTT; CDR3aa: CASGTGISGNTIYF
v_gene: TRBV12-3/TRBV12-4; d_gene: -; abundance: many; j_gene: TRBJ1-2; CDR3nt: TGTGCCAGCAGTTCCGTAAAACTGAACTATGGCTACACCTTC; CDR3aa: CASSSVKLNYGYTF
v_gene: TRBV5-4; d_gene: -; abundance: many; j_gene: TRBJ2-5; CDR3nt: TGTGCCAGCAGCTTGGAGGGAGAGACCCAGTACTTC; CDR3aa: CASSLEGETQYF
v_gene: TRBV5-1; d_gene: TRBD2; abundance: many; j_gene: TRBJ2-3; CDR3nt: TGCGCCAGCAGGCCCCAGCGGGGGCCAACAGATACGCAGTATTTT; CDR3aa: CASRPQRGPTDTQYF
v_gene: TRBV6-2/TRBV6-3; d_gene: -; abundance: few; j_gene: TRBJ1-6; CDR3nt: TGTGCCAGCAGCCTAACCCGGACGGGAAGATGGGGCTCCTATAATTCACCCCTCCACTTT; CDR3aa: CASSLTRTGRWGSYNSPLHF
v_gene: TRBV9; d_gene: -; abundance: few; j_gene: TRBJ1-5; CDR3nt: TGTGCCAGCAGCCAAACGACCGGGGGCAATCAGCCCCAGCATTTT; CDR3aa: CASSQTTGGNQPQHF
v_gene: TRBV18; d_gene: TRBD2; abundance: many; j_gene: TRBJ2-3; CDR3nt: TGTGCCAGCTCTGCCCTTACTAGCGGGGGAACAGATACGCAGTATTTT; CDR3aa: CASSALTSGGTDTQYF